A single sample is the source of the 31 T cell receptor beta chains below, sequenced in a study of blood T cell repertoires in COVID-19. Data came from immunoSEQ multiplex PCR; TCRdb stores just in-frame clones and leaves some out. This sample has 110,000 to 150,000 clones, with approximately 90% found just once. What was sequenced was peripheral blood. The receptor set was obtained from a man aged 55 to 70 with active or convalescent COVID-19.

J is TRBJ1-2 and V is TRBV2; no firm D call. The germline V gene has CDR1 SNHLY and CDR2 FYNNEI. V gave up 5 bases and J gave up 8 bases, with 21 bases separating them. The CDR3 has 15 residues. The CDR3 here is CASSRPRPSVGGYTF. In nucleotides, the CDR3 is TGTGCCAGCAGTCGCCCTAGACCATCTGTAGGAGGCTACACCTTC.

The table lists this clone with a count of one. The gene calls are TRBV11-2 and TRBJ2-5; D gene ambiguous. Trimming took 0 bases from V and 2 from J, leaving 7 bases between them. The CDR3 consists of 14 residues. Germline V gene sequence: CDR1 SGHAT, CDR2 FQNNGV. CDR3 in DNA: TGTGCCAGCAGCTTAGATTCAGATCAAGAGACCCAGTACTTC. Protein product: CASSLDSDQETQYF. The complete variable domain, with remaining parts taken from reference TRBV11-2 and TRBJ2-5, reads EAGVAQSPRYKIIEKRQSVAFWCNPISGHATLYWYQQILGQGPKLLIQFQNNGVVDDSQLPKDRFSAERLKGVDSTLKIQPAKLEDSAVYLCASSLDSDQETQYFGPGTRLLVL.

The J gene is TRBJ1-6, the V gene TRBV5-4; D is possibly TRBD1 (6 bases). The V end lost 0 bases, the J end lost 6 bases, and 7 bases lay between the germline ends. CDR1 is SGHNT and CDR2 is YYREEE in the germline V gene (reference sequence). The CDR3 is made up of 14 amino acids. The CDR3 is CASSLARGNSPLHF. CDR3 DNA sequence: TGTGCCAGCAGCTTGGCCAGGGGTAATTCACCCCTCCACTTT.

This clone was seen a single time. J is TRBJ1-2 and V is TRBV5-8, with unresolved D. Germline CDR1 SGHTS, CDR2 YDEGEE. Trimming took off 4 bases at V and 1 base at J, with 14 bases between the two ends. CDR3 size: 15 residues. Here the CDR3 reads CASSTRTTNNYGYTF. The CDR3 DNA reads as TGTGCCAGCAGCACGCGGACTACGAATAACTATGGCTACACCTTC.

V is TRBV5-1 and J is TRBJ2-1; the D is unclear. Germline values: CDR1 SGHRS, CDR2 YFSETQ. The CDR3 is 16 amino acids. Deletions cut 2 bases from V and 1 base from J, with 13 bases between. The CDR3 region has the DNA TGCGCCAGCAGCTTAACTCCTGATTTTTCCTACAATGAGCAGTTCTTC. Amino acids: CASSLTPDFSYNEQFF.

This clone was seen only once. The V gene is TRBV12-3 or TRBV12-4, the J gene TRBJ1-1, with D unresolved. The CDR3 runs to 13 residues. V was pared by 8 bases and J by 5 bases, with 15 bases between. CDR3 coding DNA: TGTGCCAGCCTAGCCTACTCCGGGACTGAAGCTTTCTTT. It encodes CASLAYSGTEAFF.

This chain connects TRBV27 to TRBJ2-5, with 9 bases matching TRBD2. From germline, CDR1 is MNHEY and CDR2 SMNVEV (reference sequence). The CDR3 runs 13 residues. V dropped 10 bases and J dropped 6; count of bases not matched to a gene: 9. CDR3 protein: CATWGTSRKTQYF. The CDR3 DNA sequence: TGTGCCACCTGGGGGACTAGCAGGAAGACCCAGTACTTC.

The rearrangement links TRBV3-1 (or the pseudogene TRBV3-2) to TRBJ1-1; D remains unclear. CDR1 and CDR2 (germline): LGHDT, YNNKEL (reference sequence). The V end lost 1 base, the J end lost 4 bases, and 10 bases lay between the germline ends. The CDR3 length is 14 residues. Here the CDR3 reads CASSQGGVSTEAFF. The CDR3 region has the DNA TGTGCCAGCAGCCAAGGCGGGGTTAGCACTGAAGCTTTCTTT.

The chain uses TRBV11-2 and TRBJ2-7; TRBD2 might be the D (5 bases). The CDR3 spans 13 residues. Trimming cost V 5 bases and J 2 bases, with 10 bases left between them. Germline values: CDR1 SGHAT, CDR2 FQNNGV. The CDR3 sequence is CASSPPGTYEQYF. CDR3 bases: TGTGCCAGCAGCCCACCCGGGACCTACGAGCAGTACTTC.

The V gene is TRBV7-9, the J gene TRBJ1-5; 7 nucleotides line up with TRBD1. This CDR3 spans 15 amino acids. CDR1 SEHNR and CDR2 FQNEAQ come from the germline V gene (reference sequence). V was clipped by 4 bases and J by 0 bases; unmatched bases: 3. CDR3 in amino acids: CASSSGQSSNQPQHF. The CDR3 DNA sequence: TGTGCCAGCAGCTCGGGACAGTCTAGCAATCAGCCCCAGCATTTT.

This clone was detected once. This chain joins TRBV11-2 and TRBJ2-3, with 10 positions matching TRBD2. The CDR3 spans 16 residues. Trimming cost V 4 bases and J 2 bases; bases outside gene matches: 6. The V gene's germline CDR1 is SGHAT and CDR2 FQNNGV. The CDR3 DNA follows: TGTGCCAGCAGCTCCCGGACTAGCGGCTTCACAGATACGCAGTATTTT. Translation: CASSSRTSGFTDTQYF.

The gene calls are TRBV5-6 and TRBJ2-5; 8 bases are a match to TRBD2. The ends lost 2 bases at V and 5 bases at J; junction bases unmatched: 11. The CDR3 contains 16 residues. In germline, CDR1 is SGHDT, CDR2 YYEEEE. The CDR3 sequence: CASSFTLAGGSETQYF. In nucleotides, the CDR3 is TGTGCCAGCAGCTTCACCCTGGCGGGGGGATCGGAGACCCAGTACTTC.

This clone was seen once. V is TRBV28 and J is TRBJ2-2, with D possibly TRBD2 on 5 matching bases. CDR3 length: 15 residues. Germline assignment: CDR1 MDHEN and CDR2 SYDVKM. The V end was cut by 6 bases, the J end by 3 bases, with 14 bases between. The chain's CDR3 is CASSSRLSDTGELFF. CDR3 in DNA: TGTGCCAGCAGCTCTAGACTATCCGACACCGGGGAGCTGTTTTTT.

The CDR3 region is CASSKGQGEGNTEAFF. In DNA form, the CDR3 reads TGCGCCAGCAGCAAGGGACAGGGAGAGGGGAACACTGAAGCTTTCTTT. The chain joins TRBV5-1 to TRBJ1-1, with TRBD1 matching 9 bases. The germline CDR1 and CDR2 sequences are SGHRS and YFSETQ. There are 16 residues in the CDR3. V was clipped by 4 bases and J by 1 base; unmatched bases: 8.

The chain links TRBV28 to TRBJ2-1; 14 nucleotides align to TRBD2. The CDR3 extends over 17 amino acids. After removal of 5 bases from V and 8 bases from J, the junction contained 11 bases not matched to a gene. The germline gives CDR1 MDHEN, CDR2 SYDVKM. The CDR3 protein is CASSPGTSGRIGDEQFF. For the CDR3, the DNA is TGTGCCAGCAGTCCCGGGACTAGCGGGAGAATAGGGGATGAGCAGTTCTTC.

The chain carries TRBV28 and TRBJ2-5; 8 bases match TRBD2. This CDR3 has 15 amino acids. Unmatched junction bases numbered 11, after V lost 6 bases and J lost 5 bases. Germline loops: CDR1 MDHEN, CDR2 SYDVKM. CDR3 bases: TGTGCCAGCAGCTGGCCGGGACTAGGGGGGGAGACCCAGTACTTC. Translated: CASSWPGLGGETQYF.

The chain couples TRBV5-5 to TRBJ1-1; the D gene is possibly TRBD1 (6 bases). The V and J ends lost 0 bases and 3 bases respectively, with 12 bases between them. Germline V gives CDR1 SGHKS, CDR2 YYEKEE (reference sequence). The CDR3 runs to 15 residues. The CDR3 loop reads CASSLGGGEYTEAFF. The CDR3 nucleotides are TGTGCCAGCAGCTTGGGAGGGGGAGAATACACTGAAGCTTTCTTT.

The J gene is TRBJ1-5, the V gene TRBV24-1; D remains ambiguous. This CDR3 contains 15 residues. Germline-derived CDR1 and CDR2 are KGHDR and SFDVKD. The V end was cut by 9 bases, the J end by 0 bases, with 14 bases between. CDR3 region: CATPRQDYSNQPQHF. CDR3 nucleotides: TGTGCCACCCCACGGCAGGACTATAGCAATCAGCCCCAGCATTTT.

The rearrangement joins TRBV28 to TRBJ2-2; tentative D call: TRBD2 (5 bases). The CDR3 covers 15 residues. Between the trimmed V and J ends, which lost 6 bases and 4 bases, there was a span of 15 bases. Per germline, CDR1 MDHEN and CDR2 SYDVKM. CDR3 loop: CASRIESGGTGELFF. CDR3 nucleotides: TGTGCCAGCAGAATTGAAAGCGGCGGCACCGGGGAGCTGTTTTTT.

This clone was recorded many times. The DNA for the CDR3 is TGTGCCAGCACGGGACAGGGGCAATACGAGCAGTACTTC. This encodes CASTGQGQYEQYF. The rearrangement joins TRBV2 to TRBJ2-7; 10 positions match TRBD1. This CDR3 comprises 13 residues. With 7 bases clipped from V and 4 bases from J, the junction kept 4 bases outside the gene matches. In germline, CDR1 is SNHLY, CDR2 FYNNEI. Full variable domain (rest looked up from reference TRBV2 and TRBJ2-7): EPEVTQTPSHQVTQMGQEVILRCVPISNHLYFYWYRQILGQKVEFLVSFYNNEISEKSEIFDDQFSVERPDGSNFTLKIRSTKLEDSAMYFCASTGQGQYEQYFGPGTRLTVT.

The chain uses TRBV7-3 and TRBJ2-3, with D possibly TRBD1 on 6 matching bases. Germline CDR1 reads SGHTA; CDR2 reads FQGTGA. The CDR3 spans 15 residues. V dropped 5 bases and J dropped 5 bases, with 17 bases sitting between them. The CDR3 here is CASSPRGQGGDTQYF. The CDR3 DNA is TGTGCCAGCAGCCCCCGGGGCCAAGGGGGAGATACGCAGTATTTT.

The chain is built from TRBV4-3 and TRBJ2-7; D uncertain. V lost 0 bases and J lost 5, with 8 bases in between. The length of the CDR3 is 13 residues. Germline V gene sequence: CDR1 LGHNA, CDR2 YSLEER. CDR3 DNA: TGCGCCAGCAGCCAAGATGGTGCTAACGAGCAGTACTTC. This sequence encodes CASSQDGANEQYF.

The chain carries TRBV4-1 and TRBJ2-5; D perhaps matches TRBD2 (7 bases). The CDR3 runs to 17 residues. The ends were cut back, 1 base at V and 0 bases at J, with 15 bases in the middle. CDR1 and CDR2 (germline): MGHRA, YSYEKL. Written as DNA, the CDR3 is TGCGCCAGCAGCCAAGGCTGGGGGGGGGCGGACCAAGAGACCCAGTACTTC. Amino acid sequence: CASSQGWGGADQETQYF.

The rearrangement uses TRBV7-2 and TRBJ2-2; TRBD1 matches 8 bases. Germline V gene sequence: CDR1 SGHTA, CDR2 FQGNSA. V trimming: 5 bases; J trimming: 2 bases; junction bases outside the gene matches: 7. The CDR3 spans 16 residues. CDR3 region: CASSATGGSNTGELFF. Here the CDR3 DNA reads TGTGCCAGCAGCGCAACAGGGGGATCAAACACCGGGGAGCTGTTTTTT.

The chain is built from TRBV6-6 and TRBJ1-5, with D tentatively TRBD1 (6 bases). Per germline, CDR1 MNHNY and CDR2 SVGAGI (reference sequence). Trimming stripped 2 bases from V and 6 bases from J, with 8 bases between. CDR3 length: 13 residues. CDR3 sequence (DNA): TGTGCCAGCAGTTACCCGACAGGTCAGCCCCAGCATTTT. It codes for CASSYPTGQPQHF.

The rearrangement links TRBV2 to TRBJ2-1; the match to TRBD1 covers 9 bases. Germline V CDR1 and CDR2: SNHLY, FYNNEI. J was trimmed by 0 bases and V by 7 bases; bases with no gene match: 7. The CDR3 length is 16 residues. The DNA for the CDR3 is TGTGCCAGCAACCCAGACAGGGGGAGCTCCTACAATGAGCAGTTCTTC. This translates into CASNPDRGSSYNEQFF.

CDR3 residues: CSVAGVVGEQYF. DNA for the CDR3: TGCAGCGTTGCAGGGGTGGTAGGGGAGCAGTACTTC. The gene calls are TRBV29-1 and TRBJ2-7; tentative D call: TRBD1 (6 bases). Germline V CDR1 and CDR2: SQVTM, ANQGSEA. There are 12 residues in the CDR3. The V gene lost 4 bases and the J gene lost 7 bases, with 14 bases spanning the gap.

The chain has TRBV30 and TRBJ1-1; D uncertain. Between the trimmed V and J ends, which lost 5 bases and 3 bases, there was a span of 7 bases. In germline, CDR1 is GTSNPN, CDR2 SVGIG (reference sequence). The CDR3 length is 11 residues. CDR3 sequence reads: CAWAGDTEAFF. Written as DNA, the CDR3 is TGTGCCTGGGCCGGGGACACTGAAGCTTTCTTT. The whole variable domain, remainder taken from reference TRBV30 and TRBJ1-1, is SQTIHQWPATLVQPVGSPLSLECTVEGTSNPNLYWYRQAAGRGLQLLFYSVGIGQISSEVPQNLSASRPQDRQFILSSKKLLLSDSGFYLCAWAGDTEAFFGQGTRLTVV.

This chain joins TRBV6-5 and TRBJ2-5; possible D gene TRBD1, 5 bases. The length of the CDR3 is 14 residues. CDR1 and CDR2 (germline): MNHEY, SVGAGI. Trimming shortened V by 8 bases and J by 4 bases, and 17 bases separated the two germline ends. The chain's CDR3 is CASATSGFVETQYF. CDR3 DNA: TGTGCCAGCGCCACATCAGGGTTCGTAGAGACCCAGTACTTC.

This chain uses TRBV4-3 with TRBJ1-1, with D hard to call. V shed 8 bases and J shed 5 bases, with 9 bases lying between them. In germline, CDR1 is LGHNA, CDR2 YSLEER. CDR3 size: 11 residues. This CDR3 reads CASPRKTEAFF. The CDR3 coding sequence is TGCGCCAGCCCGAGGAAGACTGAAGCTTTCTTT.

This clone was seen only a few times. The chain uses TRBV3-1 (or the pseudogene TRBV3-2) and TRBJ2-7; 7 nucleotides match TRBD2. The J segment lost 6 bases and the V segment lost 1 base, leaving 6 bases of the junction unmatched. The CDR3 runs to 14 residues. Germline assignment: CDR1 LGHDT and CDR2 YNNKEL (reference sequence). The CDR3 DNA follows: TGTGCCAGCAGCCAAGGGACTAGTTTAAGCGAGCAGTACTTC. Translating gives CASSQGTSLSEQYF.